Presented here are 23 T cell receptor beta chains from one specimen sequenced in a study of blood T cell repertoires in COVID-19. Libraries were prepared by immunoSEQ multiplex PCR; TCRdb keeps only in-frame clonotypes and omits some of them. The sample has tens of thousands of clones, around four fifths seen once. Specimen: peripheral blood. The receptors derive from a man between 60 and 70 years old with COVID-19, enrolled during active disease.

CDR3 protein: CASSATSGRYEQYF. CDR3 coding DNA: TGTGCCAGCAGCGCGACTAGCGGGCGGTACGAGCAGTACTTC. The rearrangement uses TRBV7-9 and TRBJ2-7, with 10 bases that match TRBD2. The J segment lost 4 bases and the V segment lost 5 bases, leaving 5 bases of the junction unmatched. Germline loops: CDR1 SEHNR, CDR2 FQNEAQ (reference sequence). The CDR3 runs to 14 residues.

This rearrangement joins TRBV12-3 or TRBV12-4 to TRBJ2-2; 7 nucleotides align to TRBD2. V dropped 9 bases and J dropped 6; count of bases not matched to a gene: 4. CDR3 length equals 12 residues. The CDR3 region has the DNA TGTGCCAGTGGGGGGGTGTCCGGGGAGCTGTTTTTT. It translates to CASGGVSGELFF.

J is TRBJ2-5 and V is TRBV19; weak D call: TRBD2 (6 bases). The CDR3 runs to 13 residues. Between the trimmed V and J ends, which lost 6 bases and 5 bases, there was a span of 13 bases. Per germline, CDR1 LNHDA and CDR2 SQIVND (reference sequence). Here the CDR3 DNA reads TGTGCCAGTAGCGGGACTGGTGGGGAGACCCAGTACTTC. As protein: CASSGTGGETQYF.

In nucleotides, the CDR3 is TGTGCCAGCAGCTTGGACATAGATACGCAGTATTTT. As protein: CASSLDIDTQYF. This rearrangement joins TRBV11-2 to TRBJ2-3; D perhaps matches TRBD1 (5 bases). Trimming removed 3 bases at V and 5 bases at J, with 6 bases between. The CDR3 is 12 residues long. Germline CDR1 reads SGHAT; CDR2 reads FQNNGV.

The V and J genes are TRBV5-4 and TRBJ2-1, with 12 bases that match TRBD2. Germline trimming cut 2 bases from V and 7 bases from J; bases unmatched to any gene: 4. The germline V gene has CDR1 SGHNT and CDR2 YYREEE (reference sequence). The CDR3 is 15 residues long. The CDR3 here is CASSFSLAGGNEQFF. DNA for the CDR3: TGTGCCAGCAGCTTCTCGCTAGCGGGGGGGAATGAGCAGTTCTTC.

The chain employs TRBV19 and TRBJ2-5; D may be TRBD2 (5 bases). The V end lost 1 base, the J end lost 5 bases, and 11 bases lay between the germline ends. Germline V gene sequence: CDR1 LNHDA, CDR2 SQIVND (reference sequence). The CDR3 length is 14 residues. For the CDR3, the DNA is TGTGCCAGTAGTATAGCTAGCAGGATGGAGACCCAGTACTTC. Its protein is CASSIASRMETQYF. The variable domain in full, completed from reference TRBV19 and TRBJ2-5, reads DGGITQSPKYLFRKEGQNVTLSCEQNLNHDAMYWYRQDPGQGLRLIYYSQIVNDFQKGDIAEGYSVSREKKESFPLTVTSAQKNPTAFYLCASSIASRMETQYFGPGTRLLVL.

The genes are TRBV2 and TRBJ1-2; D uncertain. Trimming pared 9 bases from V and 7 bases from J, leaving 15 bases between. Per germline, CDR1 SNHLY and CDR2 FYNNEI. The CDR3 loop spans 12 amino acids. In DNA form, the CDR3 reads TGTGCCAGACTGGAGGCATACGGTGGCTACACCTTC. Translated: CARLEAYGGYTF.

The V gene is TRBV6-5, the J gene TRBJ2-7; 7 nucleotides line up with TRBD1. Germline loops: CDR1 MNHEY, CDR2 SVGAGI. J gave up 3 bases and V 6 bases, and 8 bases lay outside the gene matches. This CDR3 comprises 14 residues. The CDR3 DNA reads TGTGCCAGCAGCCCAGGACAGGACCGCTACGAGCAGTACTTC. Amino acids: CASSPGQDRYEQYF.

The sample holds a few counts of this clone. V is TRBV9 and J is TRBJ1-3; no firm D call. Trimming removed 0 bases at V and 2 bases at J, with 9 bases between. The length of the CDR3 is 15 residues. The germline V gene encodes CDR1 SGDLS and CDR2 YYNGEE. The CDR3 region has the DNA TGTGCCAGCAGCGTAGAATTGGGAGCTGGAAACACCATATATTTT. Translating it yields CASSVELGAGNTIYF.

The chain joins TRBV24-1 to TRBJ2-1; tentative D call: TRBD1 (5 bases). This CDR3 is 13 amino acids long. Germline assignment: CDR1 KGHDR and CDR2 SFDVKD. The germline V and J ends were trimmed by 3 bases and 5 bases, with 7 bases remaining between them. In DNA, the CDR3 is TGTGCCACCAGTGATATCAGGGACAATGAGCAGTTCTTC. Translation gives CATSDIRDNEQFF.

The J gene is TRBJ2-2, the V gene TRBV7-9; 8 bases are shared with TRBD1. This CDR3 is 16 amino acids long. Germline values: CDR1 SEHNR, CDR2 FQNEAQ (reference sequence). The J segment lost 4 bases and the V segment lost 5 bases, leaving 9 bases of the junction unmatched. DNA for the CDR3: TGTGCCAGCAGCACACACCGGGACAGGCCCACCGGGGAGCTGTTTTTT. Translated: CASSTHRDRPTGELFF.

The chain links TRBV15 to TRBJ1-1; D uncertain. The CDR3 runs 13 residues. Trimming took 0 bases from V and 1 from J, leaving 3 bases between them. Germline-derived CDR1 and CDR2 are LNHNV and YYDKDF (reference sequence). CDR3 DNA sequence: TGTGCCACCAGCAGAGATCGGAACACTGAAGCTTTCTTT. As protein: CATSRDRNTEAFF.

This clone was counted between two and nine times. This chain links TRBV2 with TRBJ2-7; D not certain. The germline V gene encodes CDR1 SNHLY and CDR2 FYNNEI. The CDR3 runs to 13 residues. V was pared by 5 bases and J by 0 bases, with 8 bases between. Here the CDR3 DNA reads TGTGCCAGCAGTCAGACTGCCTCCTACGAGCAGTACTTC. This gives the protein CASSQTASYEQYF.

Notes on this clone: A much larger clone differs by one base, so this may be a read error. CDR3 protein: CASSLDGNQPQHF. CDR3 DNA sequence: TGTGCCAGCAGCTTAGACGGGAATCAGCCCCAGCATTTT. The chain links TRBV7-9 to TRBJ1-5; D is ambiguous. V shed 1 base and J shed 4 bases, with 5 bases lying between them. CDR1 and CDR2 (germline): SEHNR, FQNEAQ (reference sequence). CDR3 length equals 13 residues.

This clone turned up a few times. V is TRBV11-2 and J is TRBJ1-3; D call uncertain. Germline V gene lookup returns CDR1 SGHAT and CDR2 FQNNGV. The CDR3 sequence is 12 residues long. With 5 bases removed from V and 8 bases from J, the gap between germline ends came to 10 bases. CDR3 sequence reads: CASSRAGYTIYF. The CDR3 nucleotides are TGTGCCAGCAGCCGCGCGGGGTACACCATATATTTT.

The chain is built from TRBV12-5 and TRBJ1-5; 10 nucleotides line up with TRBD1. CDR1 is LGHNT, CDR2 FRNRAP, per germline. The CDR3 loop spans 17 amino acids. V lost 3 bases and J lost 1; bases outside the gene matches: 6. The CDR3 DNA reads as TGTGCTAGTGGTTTAGGGACAGGGGTAAGGAGCAATCAGCCCCAGCATTTT. Translation gives CASGLGTGVRSNQPQHF.

The chain uses TRBV19 and TRBJ2-2, with TRBD1 matching over 8 bases. The CDR3 has 16 amino acids. J was trimmed by 5 bases and V by 4 bases; bases with no gene match: 9. CDR1 and CDR2 (germline): LNHDA, SQIVND (reference sequence). This CDR3 reads CASSTPGGRLTGELFF. Written as DNA, the CDR3 is TGTGCCAGTAGTACTCCAGGGGGCCGACTGACCGGGGAGCTGTTTTTT. Together with reference TRBV19 and TRBJ2-2, the CDR3 gives the full variable domain: DGGITQSPKYLFRKEGQNVTLSCEQNLNHDAMYWYRQDPGQGLRLIYYSQIVNDFQKGDIAEGYSVSREKKESFPLTVTSAQKNPTAFYLCASSTPGGRLTGELFFGEGSRLTVL.

V gene TRBV11-2 combines with J gene TRBJ2-1; the match to TRBD2 covers 7 bases. Unmatched junction bases numbered 3, after V lost 3 bases and J lost 4 bases. Germline-derived CDR1 and CDR2 are SGHAT and FQNNGV. The length of the CDR3 is 14 residues. The CDR3 nucleotides are TGTGCCAGCAGCTTGGAAGCGGGGTACAATGAGCAGTTCTTC. This gives the protein CASSLEAGYNEQFF. Together with reference TRBV11-2 and TRBJ2-1, the CDR3 gives the full variable domain: EAGVAQSPRYKIIEKRQSVAFWCNPISGHATLYWYQQILGQGPKLLIQFQNNGVVDDSQLPKDRFSAERLKGVDSTLKIQPAKLEDSAVYLCASSLEAGYNEQFFGPGTRLTVL.

The V call is TRBV11-2, the J call TRBJ1-1, with TRBD1 matching 7 bases. V shed 5 bases and J 3 bases; nucleotides not matched to a gene: 3. The CDR3 contains 13 residues. Germline V gene data show CDR1 as SGHAT and CDR2 as FQNNGV. The CDR3 region has the DNA TGTGCCAGCAGCCCGGACAGGCACACTGAAGCTTTCTTT. Its protein is CASSPDRHTEAFF.

The chain employs TRBV7-3 and TRBJ2-5, with TRBD2 identical over 12 bases. The germline gives CDR1 SGHTA, CDR2 FQGTGA. V was clipped by 5 bases and J by 4 bases; unmatched bases: 5. This CDR3 spans 15 amino acids. CDR3 amino acids: CASSQTSGGTETQYF. As DNA, the CDR3 is TGTGCCAGCAGCCAAACTAGCGGGGGGACAGAGACCCAGTACTTC.

The rearrangement uses TRBV6-1 and TRBJ2-5, with D tentatively TRBD1 (6 bases). This CDR3 spans 17 amino acids. Germline V gene lookup returns CDR1 MNHNS and CDR2 SASEGT. Trimming took 4 bases from V and 2 from J, leaving 20 bases between them. The CDR3 protein is CASSAIPPGVGQETQYF. The CDR3 DNA is TGTGCCAGCAGTGCCATCCCCCCAGGGGTCGGGCAAGAGACCCAGTACTTC.

In its sample, this clone was seen a few times. The chain employs TRBV27 and TRBJ2-7; 9 bases agree with TRBD1. Germline CDR1 is MNHEY and CDR2 is SMNVEV (reference sequence). The J segment lost 5 bases and the V segment lost 0 bases, leaving 5 bases of the junction unmatched. The length of the CDR3 is 15 residues. Here the CDR3 DNA reads TGTGCCAGCAGTTTATCGGGACAGGGTCCCCACGAGCAGTACTTC. This translates into CASSLSGQGPHEQYF.

The chain employs TRBV7-3 and TRBJ1-6, with D possibly matching TRBD1 (6 bases). The V and J ends lost 2 bases and 5 bases respectively, with 13 bases between them. The CDR3 is 16 amino acids. Germline values: CDR1 SGHTA, CDR2 FQGTGA. The CDR3 DNA follows: TGTGCCAGCAGCTTATCAGGACAGTTTAATAATTCACCCCTCCACTTT. Its translation is CASSLSGQFNNSPLHF.